Following are 31 T cell receptor beta chains from one sample sequenced in a study of technical replicates of blood from several donors. Method: immunoSEQ multiplex PCR; TCRdb's copy keeps in-frame clones and lacks some. Of around 83,000 clones listed, around 94% are singletons. The material sequenced was T cells isolated from PBMCs. These receptors all stem from a human donor in good health.

This chain links TRBV15 with TRBJ2-5, with 8 bases matching TRBD2. From germline, CDR1 is LNHNV and CDR2 YYDKDF (reference sequence). V was clipped by 2 bases and J by 5 bases; unmatched bases: 10. The CDR3 consists of 16 residues. CDR3 in DNA: TGTGCCACCAGCAGATACGGCGGGAGCGGGGGCGAGACCCAGTACTTC. Translating gives CATSRYGGSGGETQYF.

The genes are TRBV7-9 and TRBJ1-2; 9 bases fit TRBD1. The CDR3 extends over 14 amino acids. The ends lost 5 bases at V and 4 bases at J; junction bases unmatched: 5. The germline V gene encodes CDR1 SEHNR and CDR2 FQNEAQ (reference sequence). This chain's CDR3 is CASSIGTGIYGYTF. The CDR3 DNA sequence: TGTGCCAGCAGCATTGGGACAGGGATCTATGGCTACACCTTC.

The CDR3 DNA is TGCGCCAGCAGCGGAGCCGTAGGACAGTACGAGCAGTACTTC. Amino acids: CASSGAVGQYEQYF. The gene calls are TRBV5-1 and TRBJ2-7; D may be TRBD1 (6 bases). Trimming left V 4 bases short and J 4 bases short, with 15 bases between. Germline V CDR1 and CDR2: SGHRS, YFSETQ. CDR3 length: 14 residues. The entire variable domain, with the rest obtained from reference TRBV5-1 and TRBJ2-7, is as follows: KAGVTQTPRYLIKTRGQQVTLSCSPISGHRSVSWYQQTPGQGLQFLFEYFSETQRNKGNFPGRFSGRQFSNSRSEMNVSTLELGDSALYLCASSGAVGQYEQYFGPGTRLTVT.

This chain joins TRBV11-2 and TRBJ2-5; 9 bases match TRBD1. CDR1 and CDR2 from the germline V gene are SGHAT and FQNNGV. The CDR3 totals 14 residues. V shed 3 bases, J shed 4 bases, and the junction held 3 bases outside the gene matches. This CDR3 reads CASSLGTGRETQYF. DNA for the CDR3: TGTGCCAGCAGCTTGGGGACAGGGCGAGAGACCCAGTACTTC.

The V gene is TRBV10-1, the J gene TRBJ2-7, with a possible D match to TRBD1 (5 bases). Germline V gene sequence: CDR1 WNHNN, CDR2 SYGVQD (reference sequence). The CDR3 sequence is 14 residues long. V lost 6 bases and J lost 4, with 16 bases in between. The CDR3 loop reads CASRQGPIGYEQYF. The CDR3 DNA reads as TGCGCCAGCAGGCAGGGCCCTATCGGGTACGAGCAGTACTTC.

This sequence joins TRBV19 and TRBJ1-6, with 7 bases aligning to TRBD1. The J segment lost 7 bases and the V segment lost 4 bases, leaving 4 bases of the junction unmatched. The CDR3 has 14 amino acids. Germline V lookup: CDR1 LNHDA, CDR2 SQIVND (reference sequence). In DNA, the CDR3 is TGTGCCAGTAGTACCTACAGGGGAAATTCACCCCTCCACTTT. Protein: CASSTYRGNSPLHF.

This clone was detected once. The chain is built from TRBV27 and TRBJ1-1; D is possibly TRBD1 (5 bases). The ends were cut back, 4 bases at V and 4 bases at J, with 13 bases in the middle. Germline V gene data show CDR1 as MNHEY and CDR2 as SMNVEV (reference sequence). The CDR3 is 14 amino acids. CDR3 sequence (DNA): TGTGCCAGCAGTTGGGCAGGGTTAGGCACTGAAGCTTTCTTT. It codes for CASSWAGLGTEAFF.

The sample holds one count of this clone. This rearrangement joins TRBV7-9 to TRBJ1-6; 7 nucleotides match TRBD1. With V trimmed by 11 bases and J by 5 bases, 9 bases remained unmatched. From germline, CDR1 is SEHNR and CDR2 FQNEAQ (reference sequence). CDR3 length: 14 amino acids. The CDR3: CAAHRQGDNSPLHF. The DNA of the CDR3 is TGTGCCGCCCACCGGCAGGGGGATAATTCACCCCTCCACTTT.

This clone was seen only once. This chain joins TRBV19 and TRBJ1-2, with TRBD1 matching 8 bases. This CDR3 has 13 amino acids. J was trimmed by 3 bases and V by 5 bases; bases with no gene match: 2. Germline loops: CDR1 LNHDA, CDR2 SQIVND (reference sequence). The CDR3 protein is CASSGTGHYGYTF. The CDR3 bases are TGTGCCAGTAGTGGGACAGGCCACTATGGCTACACCTTC.

The V gene is TRBV13, the J gene TRBJ1-2; D ambiguous. Per germline, CDR1 PRHDT and CDR2 FYEKMQ (reference sequence). The V and J ends lost 0 bases and 4 bases respectively, with 12 bases between them. The length of the CDR3 is 15 residues. The CDR3 region is CASSLGLGQVYGYTF. In DNA form, the CDR3 reads TGTGCCAGCAGCTTAGGCCTTGGGCAGGTCTATGGCTACACCTTC.

The J gene is TRBJ2-6, the V gene TRBV7-9, with 7 positions matching TRBD2. Germline CDR1 and CDR2: SEHNR and FQNEAQ (reference sequence). The J segment lost 0 bases and the V segment lost 5 bases, leaving 4 bases of the junction unmatched. The CDR3 totals 16 residues. CDR3 coding DNA: TGTGCCAGCAGCCGATCGGGGGGCTCTGGGGCCAACGTCCTGACTTTC. It yields the protein CASSRSGGSGANVLTF. The entire variable domain, with the rest obtained from reference TRBV7-9 and TRBJ2-6, is as follows: DTGVSQNPRHKITKRGQNVTFRCDPISEHNRLYWYRQTLGQGPEFLTYFQNEAQLEKSRLLSDRFSAERPKGSFSTLEIQRTEQGDSAMYLCASSRSGGSGANVLTFGAGSRLTVL.

The chain links TRBV15 to TRBJ1-4; 7 positions match TRBD1. The CDR3 extends over 12 amino acids. Germline CDR1 is LNHNV and CDR2 is YYDKDF (reference sequence). J gave up 8 bases and V 9 bases, and 6 bases lay outside the gene matches. CDR3 protein: CATQNRGEKLFF. The CDR3 region has the DNA TGTGCCACACAGAACAGGGGCGAAAAACTGTTTTTT.

The chain is built from TRBV4-2 and TRBJ1-2, with D uncertain. Trimming took 0 bases from V and 7 from J, leaving 12 bases between them. CDR1 LGHNA and CDR2 YNFKEQ come from the germline V gene. This CDR3 region has 14 residues. The CDR3 nucleotides read TGTGCCAGCAGCCAAGATTATCAAGTCGGTGGCTACACCTTC. Protein product: CASSQDYQVGGYTF.

V gene TRBV28 combines with J gene TRBJ1-5; tentative D call: TRBD1 (6 bases). Germline V gives CDR1 MDHEN, CDR2 SYDVKM. The CDR3 spans 16 residues. The germline V and J ends were trimmed by 6 bases and 0 bases, with 15 bases remaining between them. The CDR3 loop reads CASSPDRSNSNQPQHF. For the CDR3, the DNA is TGTGCCAGCAGCCCCGACAGGAGCAATAGCAATCAGCCCCAGCATTTT.

For the CDR3, the DNA is TGTGCCAGCAGCGGCCGGGACACCCCTAGGGGAGTGAACACTGAAGCTTTCTTT. This sequence encodes CASSGRDTPRGVNTEAFF. The rearrangement joins TRBV9 to TRBJ1-1; weak D call: TRBD1 (6 bases). Germline CDR1 is SGDLS and CDR2 is YYNGEE. The CDR3 extends over 18 amino acids. Trimming pared 3 bases from V and 0 bases from J, leaving 21 bases between.

The CDR3 loop reads CASSSSAGSSYEQYF. The CDR3 nucleotides read TGTGCCAGCAGCTCGTCAGCGGGGAGCTCCTACGAGCAGTACTTC. The chain combines TRBV5-5 with TRBJ2-7; 7 bases line up with TRBD2. CDR3 size: 15 residues. J gave up 0 bases and V 3 bases, and 6 bases lay outside the gene matches. CDR1 and CDR2 (germline): SGHKS, YYEKEE (reference sequence).

CDR3 DNA sequence: TGCAGCGCCTCGGGGGCAGGGGGCGCATCCGGCTACACCTTC. This gives the protein CSASGAGGASGYTF. The rearrangement joins TRBV29-1 to TRBJ1-2; 8 bases match TRBD1. The CDR3 has 14 amino acids. The J segment lost 8 bases and the V segment lost 7 bases, leaving 15 bases of the junction unmatched. Germline values: CDR1 SQVTM, CDR2 ANQGSEA. Full variable domain (outside the CDR3, taken from reference TRBV29-1 and TRBJ1-2): SAVISQKPSRDICQRGTSLTIQCQVDSQVTMMFWYRQQPGQSLTLIATANQGSEATYESGFVIDKFPISRPNLTFSTLTVSNMSPEDSSIYLCSASGAGGASGYTFGSGTRLTVV.

CDR3 DNA sequence: TGCAGCGGGCTGGGACAGGGGGACATGAACACCGGGGAGCTGTTTTTT. Encoded protein: CSGLGQGDMNTGELFF. The chain has TRBV29-1 and TRBJ2-2, with TRBD1 identical over 11 bases. After removal of 7 bases from V and 1 base from J, the junction contained 8 bases not matched to a gene. The CDR3 has 16 residues. Germline CDR1 is SQVTM and CDR2 is ANQGSEA.

The chain joins TRBV5-1 to TRBJ2-3, with D unclear. The CDR3 has 15 residues. With 4 bases removed from V and 0 bases from J, the gap between germline ends came to 12 bases. Germline lookup yields CDR1 SGHRS and CDR2 YFSETQ. Here the CDR3 reads CASSLRSTSTDTQYF. The DNA for the CDR3 is TGCGCCAGCAGCCTCCGGAGTACTAGCACAGATACGCAGTATTTT. Full variable domain (missing parts from reference TRBV5-1 and TRBJ2-3): KAGVTQTPRYLIKTRGQQVTLSCSPISGHRSVSWYQQTPGQGLQFLFEYFSETQRNKGNFPGRFSGRQFSNSRSEMNVSTLELGDSALYLCASSLRSTSTDTQYFGPGTRLTVL.

This rearrangement joins TRBV7-6 to TRBJ2-1; 7 positions agree with TRBD2. V shed 8 bases and J 0 bases; nucleotides not matched to a gene: 7. Germline V gene sequence: CDR1 SGHVS, CDR2 FNYEAQ. CDR3 length equals 15 residues. CDR3 amino acids: CASQSLAASYNEQFF. DNA for the CDR3: TGTGCCAGCCAGTCCCTAGCGGCCTCCTACAATGAGCAGTTCTTC. Based on the CDR3 plus reference TRBV7-6 and TRBJ2-1, the full variable domain is GAGVSQSPRYKVTKRGQDVALRCDPISGHVSLYWYRQALGQGPEFLTYFNYEAQQDKSGLPNDRFSAERPEGSISTLTIQRTEQRDSAMYRCASQSLAASYNEQFFGPGTRLTVL.

The V call is TRBV9, the J call TRBJ1-3; D gene ambiguous. The V end lost 4 bases, the J end lost 0 bases, and 11 bases lay between the germline ends. The CDR3 contains 15 residues. CDR1 and CDR2 (germline): SGDLS, YYNGEE. Here the CDR3 reads CASSPSGNSGNTIYF. CDR3 nucleotides: TGTGCCAGCAGCCCCTCGGGAAACTCTGGAAACACCATATATTTT.

CDR3 nucleotide sequence: TGTGCCAGTTCCCTCTCTGGAAACACCATATATTTT. Encoded protein: CASSLSGNTIYF. The gene calls are TRBV7-6 and TRBJ1-3, with D hard to call. The germline CDR1 and CDR2 sequences are SGHVS and FNYEAQ. Trimming removed 9 bases from V and 0 bases from J, with 6 bases in between. The CDR3 runs to 12 residues.

This chain joins TRBV7-9 and TRBJ1-4; D is possibly TRBD1 (5 bases). V lost 4 bases to trimming and J lost 8 bases, with 20 bases between them. The CDR3 length is 16 residues. Per the germline V gene, CDR1 is SEHNR and CDR2 is FQNEAQ (reference sequence). CDR3: CASSSSGLGPFEKLFF. CDR3 DNA sequence: TGTGCCAGCAGCTCCTCTGGGCTGGGGCCCTTCGAAAAACTGTTTTTT.

The chain joins TRBV5-1 to TRBJ1-1; the match to TRBD1 covers 9 bases. Germline V gene data show CDR1 as SGHRS and CDR2 as YFSETQ. V dropped 3 bases and J dropped 0; count of bases not matched to a gene: 3. The CDR3 spans 15 residues. CDR3 bases: TGCGCCAGCAGCTCAGGGACAGGGATGAACACTGAAGCTTTCTTT. Translated: CASSSGTGMNTEAFF.

This chain joins TRBV4-1 and TRBJ1-1; D is possibly TRBD1 (6 bases). The CDR3 covers 15 residues. Germline lookup yields CDR1 MGHRA and CDR2 YSYEKL. V was shortened by 0 bases and J by 3 bases, with 11 bases between the two germline ends. CDR3 in amino acids: CASSQDLQGYTEAFF. The CDR3 nucleotides are TGCGCCAGCAGCCAAGATCTTCAGGGGTACACTGAAGCTTTCTTT.

The chain uses TRBV6-5 and TRBJ1-2, with unresolved D. The CDR3 length is 11 residues. Germline CDR1 reads MNHEY; CDR2 reads SVGAGI. V dropped 6 bases and J dropped 14 bases, with 16 bases sitting between them. The CDR3: CASRGRWAQTF. CDR3 in DNA: TGTGCCAGCAGGGGCAGGTGGGCGCAGACCTTC.

The J gene is TRBJ2-5, the V gene TRBV27, with unresolved D. V shed 2 bases and J shed 5 bases, with 15 bases lying between them. In germline, CDR1 is MNHEY, CDR2 SMNVEV (reference sequence). This CDR3 has 15 amino acids. The DNA of the CDR3 is TGTGCCAGCAGTTTAGAGTTTGGCGGTACTGAGACCCAGTACTTC. It yields the protein CASSLEFGGTETQYF.

The V gene is TRBV6-6, the J gene TRBJ2-1; maybe TRBD1 (6 bases). Germline V gene lookup returns CDR1 MNHNY and CDR2 SVGAGI (reference sequence). Trimming removed 7 bases at V and 2 bases at J, with 12 bases between. The CDR3 is 14 amino acids. The CDR3 reads CASTQGFTYNEQFF. Written as DNA, the CDR3 is TGTGCCAGCACCCAGGGGTTTACCTACAATGAGCAGTTCTTC.

The chain couples TRBV6-1 to TRBJ1-4; D gene ambiguous. This CDR3 contains 11 residues. The V end lost 8 bases, the J end lost 7 bases, and 8 bases lay between the germline ends. CDR1 is MNHNS and CDR2 is SASEGT in the germline V gene. CDR3 nucleotides: TGTGCCAGCGTCGGCGGTGAAAAACTGTTTTTT. Translated, it gives CASVGGEKLFF.

In this sample, this clone turned up once. The V and J genes are TRBV7-9 and TRBJ1-5, with D perhaps matching TRBD1 (6 bases). The V gene lost 5 bases and the J gene lost 2 bases, with 16 bases spanning the gap. The germline gives CDR1 SEHNR, CDR2 FQNEAQ (reference sequence). The CDR3 is made up of 16 amino acids. This chain's CDR3 is CASSGNSGDRNQPQHF. The CDR3 coding sequence is TGTGCCAGCAGCGGAAATTCAGGGGATCGCAATCAGCCCCAGCATTTT.

This chain uses TRBV5-6 with TRBJ2-1; no definite D call. The germline V and J ends were trimmed by 4 bases and 12 bases, with 14 bases remaining between them. CDR1 and CDR2 (germline): SGHDT, YYEEEE. The CDR3 spans 12 residues. The CDR3 loop is CASSLLTKRQFF. DNA for the CDR3: TGTGCCAGCAGCCTCCTAACCAAACGGCAGTTCTTC.